The 21 T cell receptor beta chains listed next were all sequenced from one sample in a study of blood T cells in healthy people across ages. For the second PCR, which ran for roughly 6 to 12 cycles, a sample-barcoded 5' primer and a J-beta primer mix were used. TCRdb reprocessed the 5' RACE reads via MiXCR and lists one record per CDR3 protein. The repertoire holds hundreds of thousands of distinct CDR3 sequences, with nearly 60% as singletons. The sequenced sample consisted of blood. Receptors originate from a man aged 25 to 40 in good health.

The chain is built from TRBV15 and TRBJ2-1; the D gene is possibly TRBD1 (6 bases). Trimming removed 8 bases at V and 5 bases at J, with 13 bases between. The CDR3 covers 13 residues. Germline V gene lookup returns CDR1 LNHNV and CDR2 YYDKDF (reference sequence). CDR3 nucleotides: TGTGCCACCCCCGTGGGGGCTGACAATGAGCAGTTCTTC. It encodes CATPVGADNEQFF.

The chain uses TRBV11-3 and TRBJ2-5, with unresolved D. This CDR3 spans 12 amino acids. Germline assignment: CDR1 SGHNT and CDR2 YENEEA. Trimming shortened V by 4 bases and J by 3 bases, and 6 bases separated the two germline ends. CDR3 coding DNA: TGTGCCAGCAGCTCTGGGAAAGAGACCCAGTACTTC. It is translated as CASSSGKETQYF.

The chain links TRBV27 to TRBJ1-6, with D possibly TRBD1 on 5 matching bases. The V end lost 2 bases, the J end lost 10 bases, and 21 bases lay between the germline ends. CDR1 is MNHEY and CDR2 is SMNVEV in the germline V gene (reference sequence). The CDR3 runs to 17 residues. Here the CDR3 reads CASSLGSAGTVRSPLHF. The CDR3 DNA sequence: TGTGCCAGCAGTTTAGGCAGCGCCGGGACGGTTAGATCACCCCTCCACTTT.

This clonotype was observed a handful of times. This chain joins TRBV25-1 and TRBJ2-5, with D unresolved. The CDR3 loop spans 13 amino acids. V was shortened by 4 bases and J by 4 bases, with 10 bases between the two germline ends. Per the germline V gene, CDR1 is MGHDK and CDR2 is SYGVNS. The CDR3 sequence: CASSGVPRETQYF. DNA for the CDR3: TGTGCCAGCAGTGGCGTTCCCCGAGAGACCCAGTACTTC.

The gene calls are TRBV6-1 and TRBJ2-1; TRBD2 matches 7 bases. The J segment lost 3 bases and the V segment lost 1 base, leaving 0 bases of the junction unmatched. In germline, CDR1 is MNHNS, CDR2 SASEGT. This CDR3 region has 14 residues. The CDR3 region has the DNA TGTGCCAGCAGTGAAGTAGCGGGCTACAATGAGCAGTTCTTC. Translated: CASSEVAGYNEQFF.

The genes are TRBV6-2 or TRBV6-3 and TRBJ2-7; the D gene could be TRBD1 or TRBD2 (5 bases each). This CDR3 has 18 amino acids. The germline V and J ends were trimmed by 1 base and 0 bases, with 19 bases remaining between them. CDR1 and CDR2 from the germline V gene are MNHEY and SVGEGT. The CDR3 sequence is CASSYFEGLLQGSYEQYF. The CDR3 DNA is TGTGCCAGCAGTTACTTCGAGGGTTTGCTCCAGGGCTCCTACGAGCAGTACTTC.

The rearrangement uses TRBV19 and TRBJ2-4, with 15 bases aligning to TRBD2. Germline CDR1 LNHDA, CDR2 SQIVND (reference sequence). The CDR3 extends over 19 amino acids. V shed 5 bases and J 15 bases; nucleotides not matched to a gene: 23. CDR3 sequence: CASSSPMGTGTSGRNELYF. CDR3 coding DNA: TGTGCCAGTAGTTCTCCTATGGGGACCGGGACTAGCGGGAGGAACGAGCTGTACTTC.

The V and J genes are TRBV6-5 and TRBJ1-1, with D hard to call. From germline, CDR1 is MNHEY and CDR2 SVGAGI. The CDR3 has 14 residues. Trimming removed 6 bases from V and 6 bases from J, with 17 bases in between. CDR3 sequence: CASSPYGSMAEAFF. CDR3 coding DNA: TGTGCCAGCAGCCCCTACGGTTCGATGGCTGAAGCTTTCTTT.

This chain uses TRBV7-2 with TRBJ2-7; 8 bases match TRBD2. V dropped 1 base and J dropped 4; count of bases not matched to a gene: 12. This CDR3 region has 17 residues. CDR1 is SGHTA and CDR2 is FQGNSA in the germline V gene. The CDR3 spells CASSLGVGSGITYEQYF. CDR3 in DNA: TGTGCCAGCAGCTTAGGGGTGGGTAGCGGGATCACGTACGAGCAGTACTTC.

This clonotype has a handful of counts. This chain joins TRBV29-1 and TRBJ2-5; no clear D gene. This CDR3 contains 10 residues. V dropped 4 bases and J dropped 5 bases, with 5 bases sitting between them. Looked up from germline, CDR1 is SQVTM and CDR2 is ANQGSEA. CDR3 sequence reads: CSVAKETQYF. CDR3 nucleotide sequence: TGCAGCGTTGCCAAGGAGACCCAGTACTTC. Drawing the rest from reference TRBV29-1 and TRBJ2-5, the complete variable domain is SAVISQKPSRDICQRGTSLTIQCQVDSQVTMMFWYRQQPGQSLTLIATANQGSEATYESGFVIDKFPISRPNLTFSTLTVSNMSPEDSSIYLCSVAKETQYFGPGTRLLVL.

The CDR3: CSASPKVGSTDTQYF. CDR3 sequence (DNA): TGCAGTGCTTCCCCCAAAGTTGGGAGCACAGATACGCAGTATTTT. This rearrangement joins TRBV20-1 to TRBJ2-3, with unresolved D. This CDR3 is 15 amino acids long. The V gene lost 5 bases and the J gene lost 0 bases, with 15 bases spanning the gap. Germline CDR1 and CDR2: DFQATT and SNEGSKA (reference sequence).

This clonotype has just one count. The chain couples TRBV7-3 to TRBJ2-7; no firm D call. CDR3 length: 14 amino acids. Germline V lookup: CDR1 SGHTA, CDR2 FQGTGA. Trimming took 5 bases from V and 0 from J, leaving 11 bases between them. CDR3 region: CASSPDHYSYEQYF. CDR3 coding DNA: TGTGCCAGCAGCCCGGACCATTACTCCTACGAGCAGTACTTC.

The rearrangement links TRBV5-1 to TRBJ1-2, with D perhaps TRBD1 (6 bases). Trimming took 4 bases from V and 2 from J, leaving 15 bases between them. The germline gives CDR1 SGHRS, CDR2 YFSETQ. CDR3 length equals 15 residues. The CDR3 spells CASSDNPQGNYGYTF. Written as DNA, the CDR3 is TGCGCCAGCAGCGATAACCCACAGGGAAACTATGGCTACACCTTC.

The chain employs TRBV19 and TRBJ2-5, with TRBD1 matching over 9 bases. Gene TRBJ2-4 matches the end of the DNA better, so the J call may be wrong. Germline V lookup: CDR1 LNHDA, CDR2 SQIVND (reference sequence). The CDR3 is made up of 18 amino acids. CDR3 nucleotides: TGTGCCAGTAGTCAGGGAACAGGGGGCGAAGGCCTTAAAAACATTCAGTACTTC. Amino acid sequence: CASSQGTGGEGLKNIQYF.

This clonotype came up a few times. This chain uses TRBV4-1 with TRBJ2-5; TRBD2 agrees at 8 bases. This CDR3 comprises 14 residues. With 3 bases clipped from V and 5 bases from J, the junction kept 5 bases outside the gene matches. The germline V gene encodes CDR1 MGHRA and CDR2 YSYEKL. DNA for the CDR3: TGCGCCAGCAGCCACGGGAGGGCGGGGGAGACCCAGTACTTC. Translation: CASSHGRAGETQYF.

This clonotype was recorded a few times. The chain carries TRBV20-1 and TRBJ1-1, with D unclear. This CDR3 is built from 13 residues. Germline assignment: CDR1 DFQATT and CDR2 SNEGSKA (reference sequence). The ends were cut back, 3 bases at V and 0 bases at J, with 8 bases in the middle. The CDR3 nucleotides are TGCAGTGCTAGCGGGTTGGTGAACACTGAAGCTTTCTTT. Translating it yields CSASGLVNTEAFF.

The chain links TRBV10-3 to TRBJ2-3, with TRBD2 matching over 11 bases. This CDR3 contains 15 residues. CDR1 and CDR2 from the germline V gene are ENHRY and SYGVKD. The V and J ends lost 9 bases and 5 bases, in that order; junction bases with no gene match: 10. CDR3: CAMKDHTSGGDTQYF. For the CDR3, the DNA is TGTGCCATGAAAGATCATACTAGCGGGGGAGATACGCAGTATTTT.

This clonotype has a handful of counts. V gene TRBV4-3 combines with J gene TRBJ2-1; 7 nucleotides align to TRBD1. The V gene end was trimmed by 2 bases and the J gene end by 7 bases; junction bases not matched to a gene: 2. This CDR3 is built from 13 residues. CDR1 is LGHNA, CDR2 YSLEER, per germline. CDR3 DNA sequence: TGCGCCAGCAGCCAATCGACAGGGAATGAGCAGTTCTTC. Translating it yields CASSQSTGNEQFF.

The V call is TRBV3-1, the J call TRBJ2-7; no definite D call. CDR1 and CDR2 (germline): LGHDT, YNNKEL (reference sequence). This CDR3 comprises 14 residues. The V end was cut by 2 bases, the J end by 0 bases, with 8 bases between. CDR3 coding DNA: TGTGCCAGCAGCCAATCTAGATTCTCCTACGAGCAGTACTTC. Translated, it gives CASSQSRFSYEQYF.

V is TRBV20-1 and J is TRBJ2-7, with D maybe TRBD1 (6 bases). Between the trimmed V and J ends, which lost 5 bases and 0 bases, there was a span of 14 bases. The CDR3 totals 14 residues. Germline V CDR1 and CDR2: DFQATT, SNEGSKA (reference sequence). CDR3 DNA sequence: TGCAGTGCTCCAGACAGGATACTCTCCTACGAGCAGTACTTC. Translated, it gives CSAPDRILSYEQYF.

The rearrangement links TRBV6-6 to TRBJ1-2; TRBD1 matches 9 bases. The CDR3 is made up of 15 amino acids. J was trimmed by 2 bases and V by 6 bases; bases with no gene match: 7. Germline CDR1 MNHNY, CDR2 SVGAGI (reference sequence). The CDR3 coding sequence is TGTGCCAGCAGACAGCGGACAGGGGAGAACTATGGCTACACCTTC. Its protein is CASRQRTGENYGYTF.